What follows is one T cell receptor (beta chain) and its context. Its antigen is not known. Any patient presenting with uncontrolled infection, other autoimmune disease, pregnancy or lactation was left out. Authors of the study amplified TCR beta CDR3 regions from RNA transcripts. Carried out on the TCR CDR3, a first-round RT-PCR used the HTBI primer set. TCRdb processed the multiplex PCR reads anew with MiXCR; each CDR3 protein has one entry. The sample has 310,000 or so distinct CDR3 sequences, over 15% seen once. These data are taken from a study of T cells in Graves' hyperthyroidism and ophthalmopathy. This CDR3 region has 13 residues. Germline V gene data show CDR1 as MNHEY and CDR2 as SMNVEV (reference sequence). The ends were cut back, 6 bases at V and 3 bases at J, with 12 bases in the middle. Study-wide results and caveats: Most thyroid clonotypes expanded above 0.001 were also detected in blood. The model's output predicted ophthalmopathy at a median of 6.5 months prior to onset.

The sequence came from a woman in her sixties or seventies with Graves' ophthalmopathy. The chain couples TRBV27 to TRBJ2-7; D uncertain. Sequenced sample: blood. The CDR3 coding sequence is TGTGCCAGCAGCTCCGGGTGGGGCTACGAGCAGTACTTC. Its translation: CASSSGWGYEQYF.